This T cell receptor beta chain was found in a study of OX40 agonist ivuxolimab in advanced cancers. Using immunoSEQ multiplex PCR, the repertoire was profiled, and TCRdb retains in-frame clones only, with some absent. The profile covers 81,000 or so clones, with more than 75% appearing a single time and roughly 0.44% taken by the ten largest. V was shortened by 4 bases and J by 0 bases, with 6 bases between the two germline ends. The CDR3 has 13 amino acids. The germline V gene encodes CDR1 SGHTA and CDR2 FQGNSA. The sample in question was CD4+ or CD8+ T cells sorted from blood, obtained in a trial of the OX40 agonist ivuxolimab. The sequence came from an adult with an advanced solid tumor such as melanoma, head and neck, liver or kidney cancer. The genes are TRBV7-2 and TRBJ1-1; D is unclear. The DNA for the CDR3 is TGTGCCAGCAGCTATAGGATGAACACTGAAGCTTTCTTT. As protein: CASSYRMNTEAFF.